These 26 T cell receptor beta chains share one sample of origin, sequenced in a study of blood T cells in healthy people across ages. Through a sample-barcoded 5' primer and a J-beta primer mix, a second PCR was run for 7 to 11 cycles. TCRdb recomputed calls from the 5' RACE reads with MiXCR, one row per CDR3 protein. The sample holds over 500,000 distinct CDR3 sequences, approximately 52% seen once. The sample consisted of blood. All receptors derive from a woman older than 75 in good health.

This clonotype was seen repeatedly, ten times or more. This chain connects TRBV9 to TRBJ2-3; TRBD2 aligns across 8 bases. Germline CDR1 SGDLS, CDR2 YYNGEE. The CDR3 runs 14 residues. The trim removed 1 base at V and 6 bases at J, leaving 4 bases unmatched. The CDR3 region is CASSVSGGGDTQYF. CDR3 in DNA: TGTGCCAGCAGCGTATCCGGGGGGGGCGATACGCAGTATTTT.

J is TRBJ1-1 and V is TRBV5-1, with 8 bases aligning to TRBD1. Trimming removed 5 bases from V and 5 bases from J; junction bases left unmatched: 8. Germline lookup yields CDR1 SGHRS and CDR2 YFSETQ. This CDR3 region has 14 residues. This CDR3 is CASRADRGWTEAFF. The DNA of the CDR3 is TGCGCCAGCAGAGCCGACAGGGGATGGACTGAAGCTTTCTTT.

The chain recombines TRBV29-1 with TRBJ2-4, with TRBD2 matching over 7 bases. The V gene's germline CDR1 is SQVTM and CDR2 ANQGSEA. There are 15 residues in the CDR3. With V trimmed by 6 bases and J by 3 bases, 11 bases remained unmatched. CDR3 protein: CSVGGGESGKNIQYF. The CDR3 DNA sequence: TGCAGCGTCGGCGGGGGAGAAAGCGGCAAAAACATTCAGTACTTC.

This clonotype has a count of ten or more. The V and J genes are TRBV4-2 and TRBJ2-7; 14 bases fit TRBD2. CDR1 and CDR2 (germline): LGHNA, YNFKEQ. V lost 1 base and J lost 5; bases outside the gene matches: 7. The CDR3 has 17 residues. CDR3 nucleotide sequence: TGTGCCAGCAGCCAAGGACTGGGACTAGCGGGAGTGAACGAGCAGTACTTC. This encodes CASSQGLGLAGVNEQYF.

With regard to this clonotype: A much larger clone differs from this one at a single base, so this may be a read error. The V call is TRBV14, the J call TRBJ2-5; D gene unclear. The assigned J gene may be wrong: the sequence end matches TRBJ2-7 better. The CDR3 length is 12 residues. The germline V gene has CDR1 SGHDN and CDR2 FVKESK. The DNA for the CDR3 is TGTGCCAGCAGCCAACTAACCTACGAGCAGTACTTC. Protein sequence: CASSQLTYEQYF.

The chain is built from TRBV12-3 or TRBV12-4 and TRBJ2-6; D gene unclear. The CDR3 sequence is 14 residues long. V lost 3 bases, J lost 2 bases, and 5 bases lay in between. Written as DNA, the CDR3 is TGTGCCAGCAGTTTTAGGACTGGGGCCAACGTCCTGACTTTC. This sequence encodes CASSFRTGANVLTF.

The gene calls are TRBV10-3 and TRBJ2-1; 11 positions match TRBD2. Trimming cost V 7 bases and J 9 bases; bases outside gene matches: 2. CDR1 is ENHRY and CDR2 is SYGVKD in the germline V gene. The CDR3 sequence is 12 residues long. The CDR3 here is CAIIGTSGEQFF. The CDR3 DNA is TGTGCCATCATCGGGACTAGCGGTGAGCAGTTCTTC.

At least ten counts were recorded for this clonotype. V usage is TRBV6-5 and J usage is TRBJ2-1; D not certain. The germline V gene encodes CDR1 MNHEY and CDR2 SVGAGI. V was trimmed by 5 bases and J by 4 bases, leaving 12 bases between them. This CDR3 comprises 14 residues. CDR3 coding DNA: TGTGCCAGCAGTGACCTACCCGGGTACAATGAGCAGTTCTTC. Translating it yields CASSDLPGYNEQFF.

The V call is TRBV7-9, the J call TRBJ2-1; 13 nucleotides match TRBD2. This CDR3 is built from 15 residues. The trim removed 5 bases at V and 9 bases at J, leaving 7 bases unmatched. Germline V lookup: CDR1 SEHNR, CDR2 FQNEAQ (reference sequence). The CDR3 DNA sequence: TGTGCCAGCAGCCCAACTAGCGGGAGGGCGGTTGAGCAGTTCTTC. It is translated as CASSPTSGRAVEQFF.

This chain uses TRBV12-3 or TRBV12-4 with TRBJ1-1; D uncertain. V lost 6 bases and J lost 8, with 13 bases in between. This CDR3 spans 12 amino acids. CDR3 nucleotide sequence: TGTGCCAGCAGGAATTGGGGAGGGGAAGCTTTCTTT. Protein sequence: CASRNWGGEAFF.

The chain has TRBV9 and TRBJ2-2, with D perhaps matching TRBD2 (5 bases). There are 13 residues in the CDR3. In germline, CDR1 is SGDLS, CDR2 YYNGEE. V lost 8 bases to trimming and J lost 1 base, with 9 bases between them. The CDR3 region has the DNA TGTGCCAGTCAGGAGGAGAACACCGGGGAGCTGTTTTTT. It is translated as CASQEENTGELFF.

The chain is built from TRBV5-4 and TRBJ2-1; D gene ambiguous. V lost 5 bases and J lost 4, with 13 bases in between. The CDR3 contains 14 residues. Germline V CDR1 and CDR2: SGHNT, YYREEE (reference sequence). The CDR3 bases are TGTGCCAGCAGGCCGACGATTATATACAATGAGCAGTTCTTC. This translates into CASRPTIIYNEQFF.

J is TRBJ1-5 and V is TRBV6-5, with 7 bases that match TRBD1. Germline lookup yields CDR1 MNHEY and CDR2 SVGAGI. The CDR3 has 14 residues. V dropped 5 bases and J dropped 4; count of bases not matched to a gene: 5. The CDR3 bases are TGTGCCAGCAGTAATACAGGGGATAATCAGCCCCAGCATTTT. It yields the protein CASSNTGDNQPQHF.

This clonotype showed up just a few times. The rearrangement uses TRBV7-2 and TRBJ2-1, with TRBD2 matching over 8 bases. This CDR3 spans 17 amino acids. J was trimmed by 5 bases and V by 5 bases; bases with no gene match: 14. Per the germline V gene, CDR1 is SGHTA and CDR2 is FQGNSA. The CDR3 loop reads CASSHGWARGGNNEQFF. DNA for the CDR3: TGTGCCAGCAGCCATGGGTGGGCACGGGGGGGTAACAATGAGCAGTTCTTC.

This clonotype was seen more than once but under ten times. The rearrangement links TRBV12-3 or TRBV12-4 to TRBJ2-3; D may be TRBD1 (6 bases). The CDR3 runs to 16 residues. Trimming took 5 bases from V and 5 from J, leaving 20 bases between them. The CDR3 here is CASSRGLQREGDTQYF. The CDR3 coding sequence is TGTGCCAGCAGTAGGGGGTTACAGCGCGAGGGAGATACGCAGTATTTT.

In the case of this clonotype: A much more abundant neighbour one base away suggests this may be a read error. This sequence joins TRBV2 and TRBJ2-1, with D tentatively TRBD2 (6 bases). This CDR3 is built from 15 residues. Germline CDR1 is SNHLY and CDR2 is FYNNEI. The CDR3 nucleotides are TGTGCCAGCAGTCGTAGACTAGTTTCCTGCAATGAGCAGTTCTTC. This codes for CASSRRLVSCNEQFF.

The chain has TRBV14 and TRBJ2-7; no definite D call. The DNA end lines up better with TRBJ2-5; the J call may be wrong. From germline, CDR1 is SGHDN and CDR2 FVKESK. The CDR3 contains 15 residues. The chain's CDR3 is CASSQLVGALETQYF. The CDR3, as DNA: TGTGCCAGCAGCCAATTAGTAGGCGCTTTAGAGACCCAGTACTTC.

This clonotype was recorded at least ten times. This chain connects TRBV12-3 or TRBV12-4 to TRBJ2-6; D gene uncertain. V lost 6 bases, J lost 2 bases, and 11 bases lay in between. The CDR3 extends over 15 amino acids. The CDR3 loop is CASSLLGTGANVLTF. CDR3 nucleotide sequence: TGTGCCAGCAGCTTACTCGGTACTGGGGCCAACGTCCTGACTTTC.

This clonotype came up a few times. The chain links TRBV7-3 to TRBJ2-2, with 7 bases lining up with TRBD2. The CDR3 loop spans 13 amino acids. Germline CDR1 SGHTA, CDR2 FQGTGA. V shed 5 bases, J shed 6 bases, and the junction held 3 bases outside the gene matches. The CDR3: CASSLTSAGELFF. The CDR3 DNA is TGTGCCAGCAGCCTCACTAGCGCCGGGGAGCTGTTTTTT.

The rearrangement uses TRBV3-1 and TRBJ2-7; D call uncertain. The germline V gene has CDR1 LGHDT and CDR2 YNNKEL (reference sequence). The V and J ends lost 0 bases and 2 bases respectively, with 5 bases between them. The CDR3 runs 13 residues. The CDR3 sequence: CASSQEPTYEQYF. In nucleotides, the CDR3 is TGTGCCAGCAGCCAAGAGCCCACCTACGAGCAGTACTTC.

The chain couples TRBV6-1 to TRBJ2-2; no reliable D call. V shed 6 bases and J shed 0 bases, with 20 bases lying between them. The germline CDR1 and CDR2 sequences are MNHNS and SASEGT. The CDR3 spans 18 residues. Here the CDR3 reads CASSRTPPIRSNTGELFF. The CDR3, as DNA: TGTGCCAGCAGCCGTACGCCCCCCATACGGTCGAACACCGGGGAGCTGTTTTTT.

The chain employs TRBV20-1 and TRBJ1-2; D possibly corresponds to TRBD1 (5 bases). V dropped 5 bases and J dropped 4 bases, with 17 bases sitting between them. This CDR3 comprises 14 residues. Germline V lookup: CDR1 DFQATT, CDR2 SNEGSKA (reference sequence). As DNA, the CDR3 is TGCAGTGCTGGGGTGTGCGGGGGAACCTATGGCTACACCTTC. Protein: CSAGVCGGTYGYTF.

The chain recombines TRBV5-1 with TRBJ2-1, with D perhaps TRBD1 or TRBD2 (6 bases each). The better agreement between TRBJ2-7 and the DNA end casts doubt on the J call. The CDR3 consists of 16 residues. Germline CDR1 is SGHRS and CDR2 is YFSETQ. The CDR3 DNA sequence: TGCGCCAGCAGCCCGGTGAAGGGGGGATCCTGCAATGAGCAGTACTTC. Translation gives CASSPVKGGSCNEQYF.

Of note for this clonotype: A much bigger clone sits one base away, suggesting this may be a read error. This chain uses TRBV7-9 with TRBJ2-7, with 10 nucleotides matching TRBD2. The germline V gene encodes CDR1 SEHNR and CDR2 FQNEAQ (reference sequence). This CDR3 is 15 amino acids long. This CDR3 is CPSSPGLAARYEQYF. The DNA of the CDR3 is TGTCCCAGCAGCCCAGGACTAGCGGCGAGATACGAGCAGTACTTC.

This clonotype was seen ten or more times. The chain has TRBV4-1 and TRBJ1-1; no clear D. V was cut by 1 base and J by 0 bases, with 15 bases left in between. The germline CDR1 and CDR2 sequences are MGHRA and YSYEKL. The CDR3 spans 17 residues. CDR3: CASSQVGVGKMNTEAFF. DNA of the CDR3: TGCGCCAGCAGCCAAGTCGGAGTAGGGAAGATGAACACTGAAGCTTTCTTT.

This clonotype appeared a few times. A much bigger clone sits one base away, suggesting this may be a read error. This rearrangement joins TRBV12-3 or TRBV12-4 to TRBJ2-5; D remains unclear. The length of the CDR3 is 13 residues. With 5 bases removed from V and 5 bases from J, the gap between germline ends came to 12 bases. CDR3 sequence reads: CASSVSPIETQYF. CDR3 in DNA: TGTGCCAGCAGTGTAAGCCCCATCGAGACCCAGTACTTC.